The sample holds a few counts of the clone carrying this T cell receptor beta chain. This specimen comes from a study of early T cells in non-severe SARS-CoV-2 infection. V was shortened by 6 bases and J by 1 base, with 13 bases between the two germline ends. The CDR3 runs 14 residues. The protocol attached unique molecular identifiers to individual cDNA molecules. TCRdb ran MiXCR on the 5' RACE reads and lists one entry per CDR3 protein. This table holds 45,000 or so distinct CDR3 sequences, 20% to 25% found once. The chain joins TRBV12-3 or TRBV12-4 to TRBJ2-7; TRBD1 might be the D (6 bases). The sequence came from an adult who was a healthcare worker with PCR-confirmed SARS-CoV-2 infection or an uninfected control (not recorded which). Sequencing was performed on whole blood, taken at baseline. CDR3 DNA: TGTGCCAGCAGGGGGGCAGGGAGTTCCTACGAGCAGTACTTC. Residues: CASRGAGSSYEQYF.